This T cell receptor (beta chain) derives from a study of shared clonotypes between healthy human individuals. CDR1 is MDHEN, CDR2 SYDVKM, per germline. CDR3 length: 14 residues. Trimming stripped 5 bases from V and 0 bases from J, with 10 bases between. Researchers partitioned CD4+ cells into CD45RA+ naive and CD45RA-negative memory subsets. On this clone itself: Its antigen is not identified.

General observations from the study: Sampling included only blood; tissue repertoires likely differ. Limited genetic and exposure-history diversity came from having few donors. Compared with clonotypes that all four donors shared, non-shared clonotypes had lower generation probabilities.

Repertoires were generated with immunoSEQ multiplex PCR, while TCRdb's copy carries only in-frame clones and drops some. The repertoire has 2,100,000 or so clones, around 95% of them found once; the top ten carry over 0.1%. The chain combines TRBV28 with TRBJ1-1; possibly TRBD1 for D (6 bases). The source is a man aged 18-30 years in good health. The material sequenced was naive CD4+ T cells sorted from blood. Subset noted: CD45RA+ positively selected. The CDR3 DNA sequence: TGTGCCAGCAGTAGGACAGCTATGAACACTGAAGCTTTCTTT. Its protein product is CASSRTAMNTEAFF.